This passage covers 5 T cell receptor beta chains from one sample sequenced in a study of brain metastases from non-small cell lung cancer. Assay used: immunoSEQ multiplex PCR; TCRdb lists only in-frame clones, some missing. The table lists 15,000 or so clones, about 83% of them singletons. The sample consisted of primary lung tumor tissue. The receptors stem from a donor older than 35 with non-small cell lung cancer.

The chain recombines TRBV30 with TRBJ1-2; D may be TRBD1 (6 bases). The CDR3 totals 13 residues. Germline CDR1 GTSNPN, CDR2 SVGIG (reference sequence). Trimming pared 1 base from V and 3 bases from J, leaving 9 bases between. The CDR3 here is CAWSGTGYYGYTF. The CDR3 DNA reads TGTGCCTGGAGTGGCACAGGGTACTATGGCTACACCTTC.

This chain uses TRBV6-1 with TRBJ2-7; a possible D gene is TRBD1 (6 bases). The germline V gene has CDR1 MNHNS and CDR2 SASEGT. The CDR3 consists of 17 residues. V gave up 0 bases and J gave up 0 bases, with 15 bases separating them. The chain's CDR3 is CASSEALGRTASYEQYV. The CDR3 DNA sequence: TGTGCCAGCAGTGAAGCGCTTGGAAGGACAGCCTCCTACGAGCAGTACGTC.

The J gene is TRBJ2-7, the V gene TRBV28; the D is unclear. Germline CDR1 MDHEN, CDR2 SYDVKM. Trimming left V 6 bases short and J 5 bases short, with 17 bases between. This CDR3 is 14 amino acids long. The CDR3 region is CASSPSRPLNEQYV. The CDR3 bases are TGTGCCAGCAGCCCGTCCAGGCCCTTGAACGAGCAGTACGTC.

A remark on this clone: Compared with germline, one end of the junction differs, possibly owing to a read error. The chain uses TRBV12-3 or TRBV12-4 and TRBJ1-2; the D gene is possibly TRBD1 (6 bases). This CDR3 has 13 residues. For the CDR3, the DNA is TGTGCCAGCAGTCCGGACAGTAACTATGGCTACACTTTC. Its protein is CASSPDSNYGYTF.

V is TRBV6-2 or TRBV6-3 and J is TRBJ1-3; TRBD1 might be the D (5 bases). This CDR3 has 19 amino acids. The germline V and J ends were trimmed by 0 bases and 0 bases, with 18 bases remaining between them. CDR1 is MNHEY and CDR2 is SVGEGT in the germline V gene. The CDR3 loop is CASSYSTRRVDLSGNTIYF. CDR3 sequence (DNA): TGTGCCAGCAGTTACTCGACCCGCAGGGTTGACCTCTCTGGAAACACCATATATTTT.